This T cell receptor beta chain came from a study of cytomegalovirus exposure and HLA in healthy donors. Turning to the study itself: Of 350 to 400 genotyped donors, 81% grouped in the Caucasian-associated ancestry cluster.

With 60 Vbeta and 13 Jbeta primers, the PCR was carried out. The repertoire was sequenced with immunoSEQ multiplex PCR; TCRdb's copy has only in-frame clones and lacks some. The repertoire holds 150,000 to 200,000 clones, around 72% seen once, with approximately 1.5% in the top ten. Regarding the study as a whole: Accounts indicate the classifier identified cytomegalovirus status with strong specificity and sensitivity.

In its sample, this clone was seen a few times. Antigen unknown. The sequence was collected from a man aged 45-65 years in good health and CMV-seronegative. Sample: PBMCs.

CDR3 nucleotides: TGTGCCAGCAGTGGGGGCACCCCCACAGATACGCAGTATTTT. This encodes CASSGGTPTDTQYF. This chain joins TRBV7-3 and TRBJ2-3; the D gene is possibly TRBD1 (6 bases). CDR3 length: 14 residues. Trimming removed 6 bases from V and 2 bases from J, with 12 bases in between. The germline gives CDR1 SGHTA, CDR2 FQGTGA.